The 16 T cell receptor beta chains below come from one sample, sequenced in a study of OX40 agonist ivuxolimab in advanced cancers. Sequencing used immunoSEQ multiplex PCR; TCRdb keeps in-frame clones, though not all of them. This table holds 95,000 to 100,000 clones, around 92% found once. Sample: CD4+ or CD8+ T cells sorted from blood, taken in a trial of the OX40 agonist ivuxolimab. These receptors came from an adult with an advanced solid tumor such as melanoma, head and neck, liver or kidney cancer.

This clone was picked up a small number of times. This sequence joins TRBV6-6 and TRBJ2-1; the match to TRBD2 covers 12 bases. Germline trimming cut 6 bases from V and 12 bases from J; bases unmatched to any gene: 12. This CDR3 spans 15 amino acids. Germline lookup yields CDR1 MNHNY and CDR2 SVGAGI (reference sequence). The CDR3 DNA reads TGTGCCAGCAGATACGGACTAGCGGGAAGGGGGGGGCAGTTCTTC. This codes for CASRYGLAGRGGQFF.

This chain connects TRBV19 to TRBJ1-2; perhaps TRBD1 as D (6 bases). Germline V gives CDR1 LNHDA, CDR2 SQIVND (reference sequence). The CDR3 spans 14 residues. The ends were cut back, 6 bases at V and 5 bases at J, with 16 bases in the middle. The CDR3 loop is CASSITGFMYGYTF. The CDR3 nucleotides are TGTGCCAGTAGCATAACAGGGTTCATGTATGGCTACACCTTC. The whole variable domain, remainder taken from reference TRBV19 and TRBJ1-2, is DGGITQSPKYLFRKEGQNVTLSCEQNLNHDAMYWYRQDPGQGLRLIYYSQIVNDFQKGDIAEGYSVSREKKESFPLTVTSAQKNPTAFYLCASSITGFMYGYTFGSGTRLTVV.

As concerns this clone: The junction departs from the called germline gene at one end, perhaps through a read error. The chain couples TRBV7-7 to TRBJ2-1; no firm D call. Germline V CDR1 and CDR2: SSHAT, FNYEAQ (reference sequence). The CDR3 runs 15 residues. The chain's CDR3 is CASSLSPTSYNEQFF. For the CDR3, the DNA is TGTGCTAGCAGCTTGAGCCCAACCTCCTACAATGAGCAGTTCTTC. The entire variable domain, with the rest obtained from reference TRBV7-7 and TRBJ2-1, is as follows: GAGVSQSPRYKVTKRGQDVTLRCDPISSHATLYWYQQALGQGPEFLTYFNYEAQPDKSGLPSDRFSAERPEGSISTLTIQRTEQRDSAMYRCASSLSPTSYNEQFFGPGTRLTVL.

CDR3 nucleotide sequence: TGTGCCAGCAGCTTAGGCTCCGGGGCTGGGGCCAACGTCCTGACTTTC. The encoded protein is CASSLGSGAGANVLTF. The chain uses TRBV11-3 and TRBJ2-6; TRBD2 is a possible D gene (5 bases). CDR1 SGHNT and CDR2 YENEEA come from the germline V gene. V was cut by 1 base and J by 2 bases, with 9 bases left in between. The CDR3 consists of 16 residues. Full variable domain (rest looked up from reference TRBV11-3 and TRBJ2-6): EAGVVQSPRYKIIEKKQPVAFWCNPISGHNTLYWYLQNLGQGPELLIRYENEEAVDDSQLPKDRFSAERLKGVDSTLKIQPAELGDSAVYLCASSLGSGAGANVLTFGAGSRLTVL.

Comments on this clone: This sample includes further DNA sequences coding for the same CDR3. The rearrangement links TRBV4-1 to TRBJ1-3; no definite D call. CDR3 length: 15 amino acids. V was trimmed by 0 bases and J by 3 bases, leaving 9 bases between them. Germline CDR1 is MGHRA and CDR2 is YSYEKL. This CDR3 reads CASSQDPGSGNTIYF. Here the CDR3 DNA reads TGCGCCAGCAGCCAAGACCCGGGGAGTGGAAACACCATATATTTT.

The genes are TRBV5-5 and TRBJ2-3; no clear D gene. This CDR3 is built from 14 residues. CDR1 and CDR2 (germline): SGHKS, YYEKEE (reference sequence). V shed 0 bases and J shed 8 bases, with 13 bases lying between them. CDR3 sequence (DNA): TGTGCCAGCAGCTTGGCCGGTGTTGGCGGTACGCAGTATTTT. This encodes CASSLAGVGGTQYF.

The table lists this clone with a count of one. V is TRBV19 and J is TRBJ1-4; TRBD1 is a possible D gene (5 bases). Germline V gives CDR1 LNHDA, CDR2 SQIVND (reference sequence). V was pared by 2 bases and J by 7 bases, with 14 bases between. The CDR3 has 15 residues. Here the CDR3 reads CASSIQAGGGEKLFF. Here the CDR3 DNA reads TGTGCCAGTAGTATACAGGCGGGGGGAGGTGAAAAACTGTTTTTT.

The genes are TRBV18 and TRBJ2-5; TRBD1 agrees at 8 bases. Germline loops: CDR1 KGHSH, CDR2 LQKENI. V lost 3 bases and J lost 5; bases outside the gene matches: 11. The CDR3 runs to 16 residues. The CDR3 nucleotides read TGTGCCAGCTCACCCAATTGGACAGGGCTTGAGGAGACCCAGTACTTC. Its translation is CASSPNWTGLEETQYF.

The V call is TRBV5-4, the J call TRBJ2-2; 12 bases are shared with TRBD2. The CDR3 is made up of 16 amino acids. The germline V gene encodes CDR1 SGHNT and CDR2 YYREEE (reference sequence). The V segment lost 0 bases and the J segment 5 bases; nucleotides outside the gene matches: 2. The CDR3: CASSLELAGGTGELFF. CDR3 nucleotide sequence: TGTGCCAGCAGCTTGGAACTAGCGGGGGGAACCGGGGAGCTGTTTTTT.

The chain recombines TRBV30 with TRBJ2-5; possibly TRBD1 for D (6 bases). The J call is uncertain, as TRBJ2-7 better fits the DNA end. Germline V gene data show CDR1 as GTSNPN and CDR2 as SVGIG (reference sequence). CDR3 length: 14 amino acids. CDR3 coding DNA: TGTGCCTGGAGGGTACAGGGAATTTCCCACGAGCAGTACTTC. Its protein is CAWRVQGISHEQYF.

This rearrangement joins TRBV30 to TRBJ2-7, with a possible D match to TRBD1 (6 bases). The J call may be mistaken, given a closer DNA end match to TRBJ2-5. The CDR3 sequence is 13 residues long. Germline CDR1 reads GTSNPN; CDR2 reads SVGIG (reference sequence). The CDR3 is CAWNQGMGETQYF. CDR3 bases: TGTGCCTGGAATCAGGGGATGGGAGAGACCCAGTACTTC.

This sequence joins TRBV29-1 and TRBJ2-3; 9 bases match TRBD1. CDR1 SQVTM and CDR2 ANQGSEA come from the germline V gene. CDR3 size: 14 residues. V gave up 4 bases and J gave up 4 bases; unmatched junction bases: 6. The CDR3 nucleotides read TGCAGCGTTGCGGACAGGGGTATGTCAGATACGCAGTATTTT. Translating gives CSVADRGMSDTQYF.

The rearrangement joins TRBV11-3 to TRBJ1-2; the D is unclear. The CDR3 extends over 12 amino acids. Germline V gene lookup returns CDR1 SGHNT and CDR2 YENEEA. Trimming took 6 bases from V and 5 from J, leaving 10 bases between them. CDR3 DNA: TGTGCCAGCAGTTTCGGGTTGTATGGCTACACCTTC. This codes for CASSFGLYGYTF. Supplemented by reference TRBV11-3 and TRBJ1-2, the full variable domain reads EAGVVQSPRYKIIEKKQPVAFWCNPISGHNTLYWYLQNLGQGPELLIRYENEEAVDDSQLPKDRFSAERLKGVDSTLKIQPAELGDSAVYLCASSFGLYGYTFGSGTRLTVV.

The chain uses TRBV28 and TRBJ1-5, with 8 nucleotides matching TRBD1. The junction had 4 bases not matched to a gene; V was cut back by 4 bases and J by 2 bases. CDR1 and CDR2 (germline): MDHEN, SYDVKM. The CDR3 length is 15 residues. As DNA, the CDR3 is TGTGCCAGCAGTTCCTCGGACAGGGGCAATCAGCCCCAGCATTTT. Residues: CASSSSDRGNQPQHF.

The rearrangement links TRBV7-3 to TRBJ1-6; D gene ambiguous. Trimming cost V 2 bases and J 8 bases, with 7 bases left between them. CDR3 length: 13 residues. Germline V gene data show CDR1 as SGHTA and CDR2 as FQGTGA. CDR3 sequence: CASSLGPDSPLHF. For the CDR3, the DNA is TGTGCCAGCAGCTTAGGACCCGATTCACCCCTCCACTTT.

The chain joins TRBV6-5 to TRBJ1-2, with unresolved D. CDR1 and CDR2 from the germline V gene are MNHEY and SVGAGI. Trimming took 0 bases from V and 2 from J, leaving 7 bases between them. CDR3 length: 14 amino acids. CDR3 region: CASSYSPGNYGYTF. CDR3 nucleotide sequence: TGTGCCAGCAGTTACTCGCCCGGAAACTATGGCTACACCTTC.